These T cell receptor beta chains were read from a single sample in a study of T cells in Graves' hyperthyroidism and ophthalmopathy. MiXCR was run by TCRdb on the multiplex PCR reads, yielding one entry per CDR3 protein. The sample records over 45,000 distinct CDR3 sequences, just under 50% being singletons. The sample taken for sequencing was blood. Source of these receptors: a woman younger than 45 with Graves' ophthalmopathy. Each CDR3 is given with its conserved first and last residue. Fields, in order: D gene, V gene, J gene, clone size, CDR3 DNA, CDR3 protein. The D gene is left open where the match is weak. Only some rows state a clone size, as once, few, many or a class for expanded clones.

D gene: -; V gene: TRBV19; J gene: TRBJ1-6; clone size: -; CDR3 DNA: TGTGCCAGTAGTGTACAGGTCCGTTCACCCCTCCACTTT; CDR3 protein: CASSVQVRSPLHF
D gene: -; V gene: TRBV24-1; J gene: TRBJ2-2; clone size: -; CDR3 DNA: TGTGCCACCAGTGAAACCGGGACCGGGGAGCTGTTTTTT; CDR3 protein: CATSETGTGELFF
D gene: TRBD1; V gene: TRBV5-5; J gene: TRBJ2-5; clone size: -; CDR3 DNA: TGTGCCAGCAGCTCTCAGGGGGCTCGAACAGATACGCAGTACTTC; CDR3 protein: CASSSQGARTDTQYF
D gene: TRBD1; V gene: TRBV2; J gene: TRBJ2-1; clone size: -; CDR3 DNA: TGTGCCAGCAGTGCGGACAGGGGAGGGTACAATGAGCAGTTCTTC; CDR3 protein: CASSADRGGYNEQFF
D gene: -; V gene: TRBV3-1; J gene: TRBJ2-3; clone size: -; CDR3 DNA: TGTGCCAGCAGCCAAAATCTCGGGGGCACAGATACGCAGTATTTT; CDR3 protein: CASSQNLGGTDTQYF
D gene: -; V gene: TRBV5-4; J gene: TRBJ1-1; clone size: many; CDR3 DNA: TGTGCCAGCAGCTCATGGAGGGGGACTGAAGCTTTCTTT; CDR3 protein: CASSSWRGTEAFF
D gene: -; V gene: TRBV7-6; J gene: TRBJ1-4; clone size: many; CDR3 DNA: TGTGCCAGCACCTACGAAGTCGCCAGAACTAATGAAAAACTGTTTTTT; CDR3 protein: CASTYEVARTNEKLFF
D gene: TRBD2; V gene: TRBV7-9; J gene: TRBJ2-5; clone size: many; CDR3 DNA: TGTGCCAGCAGCCAATCGACTAGCAGGGTGTCAGAGACCCAGTACTTC; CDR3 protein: CASSQSTSRVSETQYF
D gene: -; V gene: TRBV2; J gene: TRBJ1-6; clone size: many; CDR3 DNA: TGTGCCAGCAAGAGTGCCAGCTCCTATAATTCACCCCTCCACTTT; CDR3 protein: CASKSASSYNSPLHF
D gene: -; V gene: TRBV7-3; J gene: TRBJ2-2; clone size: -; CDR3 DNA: TGTGCCAGCAGCTTAGGAGACAGAAACACCGGGGAGCTGCCTTTT; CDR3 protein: CASSLGDRNTGELPF
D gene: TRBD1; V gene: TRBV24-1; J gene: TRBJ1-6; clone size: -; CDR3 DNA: TGTGCCACCAGTGATGGATCGGACAGGGAGGGTTCACCCCTCCACTTT; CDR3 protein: CATSDGSDREGSPLHF
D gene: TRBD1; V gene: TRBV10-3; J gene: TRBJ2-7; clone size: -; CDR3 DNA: TGTGCCATCAGACCGGGACAGGGGCCCTACGAGCAGTACTTC; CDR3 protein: CAIRPGQGPYEQYF
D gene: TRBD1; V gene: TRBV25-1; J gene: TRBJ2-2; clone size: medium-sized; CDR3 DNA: TGTGCCAGCAGTGAAACAGGGGGCGTCACCGGGGAGCTGTTTTTT; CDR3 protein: CASSETGGVTGELFF
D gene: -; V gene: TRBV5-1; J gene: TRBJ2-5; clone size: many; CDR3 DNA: TGCGCCAGCAGCTACGGCCGGGGGGCGCTGGTCTTC; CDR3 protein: CASSYGRGALVF
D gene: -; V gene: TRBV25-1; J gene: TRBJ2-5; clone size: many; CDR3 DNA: TGTGCCAGCAGTGTCTCATGGACCCAGTACTTC; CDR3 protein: CASSVSWTQYF
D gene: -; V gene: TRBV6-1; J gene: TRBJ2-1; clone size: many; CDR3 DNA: TGTGCCAGCTTTAGTCCTCCTGGGCAGTACAATGAGCAGTTCTTC; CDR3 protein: CASFSPPGQYNEQFF
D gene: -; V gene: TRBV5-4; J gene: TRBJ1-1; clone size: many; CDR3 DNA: TGTGCCAGCAGCCCCGGCGGGCAGTTGGTTGACACTGAAGCTTTCTTT; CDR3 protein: CASSPGGQLVDTEAFF
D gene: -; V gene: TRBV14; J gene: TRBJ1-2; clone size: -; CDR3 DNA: TGTGCCAGCAGCCAAGATCGGCCCGTATTC; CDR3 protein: CASSQDRPVF
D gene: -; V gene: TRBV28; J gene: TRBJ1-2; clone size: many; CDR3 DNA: TGTGCCAGCAGTCCACAGGACTCTCCCCCCTATGGCTACACCTTC; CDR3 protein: CASSPQDSPPYGYTF
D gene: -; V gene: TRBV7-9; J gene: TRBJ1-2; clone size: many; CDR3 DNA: TGTGCCAGCAGCTTAGGGGGAGGGAGTTATGGCTACACCTTC; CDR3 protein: CASSLGGGSYGYTF